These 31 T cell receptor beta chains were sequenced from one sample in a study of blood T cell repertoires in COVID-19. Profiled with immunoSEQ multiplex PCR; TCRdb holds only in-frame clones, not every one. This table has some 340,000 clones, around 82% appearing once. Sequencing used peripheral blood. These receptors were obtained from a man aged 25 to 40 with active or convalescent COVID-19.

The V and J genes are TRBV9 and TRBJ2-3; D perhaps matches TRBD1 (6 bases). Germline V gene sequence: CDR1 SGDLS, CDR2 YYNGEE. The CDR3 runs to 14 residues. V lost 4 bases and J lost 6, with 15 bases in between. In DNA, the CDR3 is TGTGCCAGCAGCCCACGTGAGGGGGACGATACGCAGTATTTT. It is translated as CASSPREGDDTQYF.

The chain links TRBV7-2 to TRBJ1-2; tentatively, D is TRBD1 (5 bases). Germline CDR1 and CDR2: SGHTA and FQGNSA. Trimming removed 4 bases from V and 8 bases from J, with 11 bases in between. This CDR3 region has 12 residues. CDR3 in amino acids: CASSSPQAGYTF. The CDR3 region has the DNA TGTGCCAGCAGCTCCCCACAGGCGGGCTACACCTTC.

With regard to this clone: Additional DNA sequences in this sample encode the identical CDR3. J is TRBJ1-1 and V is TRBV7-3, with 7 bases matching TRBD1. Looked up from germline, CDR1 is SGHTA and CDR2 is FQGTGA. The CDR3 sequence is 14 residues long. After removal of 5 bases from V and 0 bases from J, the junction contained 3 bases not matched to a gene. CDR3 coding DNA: TGTGCCAGCAGCCCAGGGGGTCTGAACACTGAAGCTTTCTTT. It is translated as CASSPGGLNTEAFF.

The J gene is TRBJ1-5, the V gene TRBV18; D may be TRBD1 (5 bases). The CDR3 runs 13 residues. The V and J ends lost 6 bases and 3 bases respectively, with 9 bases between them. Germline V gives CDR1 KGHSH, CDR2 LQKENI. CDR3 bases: TGTGCCAGCTCCCGGGACTTCAATCAGCCCCAGCATTTT. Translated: CASSRDFNQPQHF. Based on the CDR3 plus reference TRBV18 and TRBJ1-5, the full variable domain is NAGVMQNPRHLVRRRGQEARLRCSPMKGHSHVYWYRQLPEEGLKFMVYLQKENIIDESGMPKERFSAEFPKEGPSILRIQQVVRGDSAAYFCASSRDFNQPQHFGDGTRLSIL.

Here the CDR3 reads CASSLAAGGLEQYF. The CDR3 DNA reads as TGTGCCAGCAGCTTAGCAGCGGGAGGTCTAGAGCAGTACTTC. The gene calls are TRBV7-2 and TRBJ2-7; 9 positions match TRBD2. The CDR3 loop spans 14 amino acids. Germline V gives CDR1 SGHTA, CDR2 FQGNSA. J gave up 7 bases and V 0 bases, and 4 bases lay outside the gene matches.

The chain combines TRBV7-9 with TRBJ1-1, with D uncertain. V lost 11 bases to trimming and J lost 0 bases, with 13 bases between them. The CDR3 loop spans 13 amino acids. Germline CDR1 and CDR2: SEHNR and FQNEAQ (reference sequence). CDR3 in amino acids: CAGSNPVNTEAFF. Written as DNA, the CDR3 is TGTGCCGGCTCAAACCCAGTGAACACTGAAGCTTTCTTT.

CDR3 in DNA: TGTGCCAGCAGCTTAGTTGGGACGAGGGGGGAGCAGTACTTC. Translation: CASSLVGTRGEQYF. The chain employs TRBV7-2 and TRBJ2-7, with TRBD1 as a possible D gene (6 bases). This CDR3 is 14 amino acids long. Looked up from germline, CDR1 is SGHTA and CDR2 is FQGNSA. The germline V and J ends were trimmed by 1 base and 7 bases, with 14 bases remaining between them.

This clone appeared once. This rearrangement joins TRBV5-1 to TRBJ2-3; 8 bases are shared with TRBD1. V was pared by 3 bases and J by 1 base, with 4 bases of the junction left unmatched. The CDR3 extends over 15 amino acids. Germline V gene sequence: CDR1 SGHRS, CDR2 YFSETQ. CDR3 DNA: TGCGCCAGCAGCTCACAGGGGGGCCGCACAGATACGCAGTATTTT. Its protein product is CASSSQGGRTDTQYF.

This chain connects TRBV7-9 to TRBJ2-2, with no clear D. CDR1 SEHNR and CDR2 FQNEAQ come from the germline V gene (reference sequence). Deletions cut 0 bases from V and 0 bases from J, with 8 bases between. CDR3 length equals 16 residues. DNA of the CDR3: TGTGCCAGCAGCTTAGCGGTCTGGCCGAACACCGGGGAGCTGTTTTTT. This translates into CASSLAVWPNTGELFF. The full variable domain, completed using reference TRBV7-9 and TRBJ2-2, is DTGVSQNPRHKITKRGQNVTFRCDPISEHNRLYWYRQTLGQGPEFLTYFQNEAQLEKSRLLSDRFSAERPKGSFSTLEIQRTEQGDSAMYLCASSLAVWPNTGELFFGEGSRLTVL.

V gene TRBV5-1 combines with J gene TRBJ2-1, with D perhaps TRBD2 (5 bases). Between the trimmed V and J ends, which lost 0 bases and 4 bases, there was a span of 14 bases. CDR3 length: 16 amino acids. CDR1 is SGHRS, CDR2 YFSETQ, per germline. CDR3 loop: CASSLEWRVGYNEQFF. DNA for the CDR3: TGCGCCAGCAGCTTGGAGTGGCGGGTGGGTTACAATGAGCAGTTCTTC.

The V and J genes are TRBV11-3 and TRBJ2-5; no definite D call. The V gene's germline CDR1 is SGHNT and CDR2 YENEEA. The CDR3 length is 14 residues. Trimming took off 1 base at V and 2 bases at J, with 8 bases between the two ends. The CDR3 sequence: CASSLVPSQETQYF. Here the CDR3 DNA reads TGTGCCAGCAGCTTAGTCCCTTCTCAAGAGACCCAGTACTTC.

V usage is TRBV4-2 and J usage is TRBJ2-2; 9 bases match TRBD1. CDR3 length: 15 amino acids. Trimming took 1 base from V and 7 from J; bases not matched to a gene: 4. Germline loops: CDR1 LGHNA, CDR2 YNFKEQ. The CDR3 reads CASSQGTGAGGELFF. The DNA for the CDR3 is TGTGCCAGCAGCCAAGGGACAGGGGCCGGCGGGGAGCTGTTTTTT.

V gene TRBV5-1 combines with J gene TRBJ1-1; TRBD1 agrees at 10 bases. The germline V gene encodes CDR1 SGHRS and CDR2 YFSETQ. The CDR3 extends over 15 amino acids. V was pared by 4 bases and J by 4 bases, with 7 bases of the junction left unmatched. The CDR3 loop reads CASSPEGQGFTEAFF. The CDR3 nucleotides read TGCGCCAGCAGCCCCGAGGGACAGGGGTTCACTGAAGCTTTCTTT.

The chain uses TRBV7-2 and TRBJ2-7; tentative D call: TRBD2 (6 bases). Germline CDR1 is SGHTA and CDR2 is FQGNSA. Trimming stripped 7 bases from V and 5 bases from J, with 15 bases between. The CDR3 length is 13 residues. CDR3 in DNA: TGTGCCAGCAACCTCGGCGGGGTCCACGAGCAGTACTTC. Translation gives CASNLGGVHEQYF.

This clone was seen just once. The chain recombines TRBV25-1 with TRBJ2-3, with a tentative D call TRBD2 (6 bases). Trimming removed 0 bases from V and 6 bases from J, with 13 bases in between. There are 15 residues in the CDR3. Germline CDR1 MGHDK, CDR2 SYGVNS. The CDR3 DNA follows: TGTGCCAGCAGTGAATATACCACTAGCATGGATACGCAGTATTTT. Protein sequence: CASSEYTTSMDTQYF.

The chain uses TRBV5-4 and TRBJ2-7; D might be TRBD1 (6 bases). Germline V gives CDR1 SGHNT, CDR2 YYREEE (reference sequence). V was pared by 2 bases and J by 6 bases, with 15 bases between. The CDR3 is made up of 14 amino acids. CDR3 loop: CASSLYTGRGEQYF. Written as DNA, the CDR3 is TGTGCCAGCAGCTTATATACAGGGAGAGGCGAGCAGTACTTC. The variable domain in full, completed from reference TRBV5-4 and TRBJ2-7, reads ETGVTQSPTHLIKTRGQQVTLRCSSQSGHNTVSWYQQALGQGPQFIFQYYREEENGRGNFPPRFSGLQFPNYSSELNVNALELDDSALYLCASSLYTGRGEQYFGPGTRLTVT.

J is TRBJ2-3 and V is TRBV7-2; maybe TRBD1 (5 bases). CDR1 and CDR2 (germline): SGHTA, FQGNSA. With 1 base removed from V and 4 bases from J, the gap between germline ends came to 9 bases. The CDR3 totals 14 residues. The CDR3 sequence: CASSLVGVSDTQYF. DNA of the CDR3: TGTGCCAGCAGCTTAGTAGGGGTTTCAGATACGCAGTATTTT.

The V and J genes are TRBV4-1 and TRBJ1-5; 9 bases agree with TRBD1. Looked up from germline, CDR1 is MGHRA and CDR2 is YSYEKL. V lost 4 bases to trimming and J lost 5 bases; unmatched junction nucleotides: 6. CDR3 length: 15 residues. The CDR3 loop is CASSRLQGAYQPQHF. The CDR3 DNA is TGCGCCAGCAGCCGTCTACAGGGGGCCTATCAGCCCCAGCATTTT.

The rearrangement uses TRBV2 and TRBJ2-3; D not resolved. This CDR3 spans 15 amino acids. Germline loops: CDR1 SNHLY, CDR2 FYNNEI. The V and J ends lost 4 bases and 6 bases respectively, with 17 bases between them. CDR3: CASSVSAAEVDTQYF. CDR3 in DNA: TGTGCCAGCAGTGTCTCGGCGGCCGAGGTGGATACGCAGTATTTT.

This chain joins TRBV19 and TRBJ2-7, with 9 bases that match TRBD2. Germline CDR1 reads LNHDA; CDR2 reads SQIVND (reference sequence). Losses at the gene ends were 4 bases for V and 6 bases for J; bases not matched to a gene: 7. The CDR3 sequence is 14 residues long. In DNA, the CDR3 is TGTGCCAGTAGTACCCGGGGAGCGGGAGGCGAGCAGTACTTC. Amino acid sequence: CASSTRGAGGEQYF.

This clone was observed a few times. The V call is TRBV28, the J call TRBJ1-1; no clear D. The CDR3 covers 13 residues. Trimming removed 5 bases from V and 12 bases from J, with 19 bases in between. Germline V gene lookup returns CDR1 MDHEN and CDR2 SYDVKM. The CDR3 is CASSPPMGLRSFF. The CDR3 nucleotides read TGTGCCAGCAGTCCTCCTATGGGCCTCCGGTCTTTCTTT.

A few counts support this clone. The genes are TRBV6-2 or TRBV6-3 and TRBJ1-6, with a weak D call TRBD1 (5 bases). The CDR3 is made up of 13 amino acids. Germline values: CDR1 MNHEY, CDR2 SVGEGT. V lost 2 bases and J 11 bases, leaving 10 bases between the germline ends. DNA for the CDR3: TGTGCCAGCAGTTACGGGGCAGGGCCACCCCTCCACTTT. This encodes CASSYGAGPPLHF.

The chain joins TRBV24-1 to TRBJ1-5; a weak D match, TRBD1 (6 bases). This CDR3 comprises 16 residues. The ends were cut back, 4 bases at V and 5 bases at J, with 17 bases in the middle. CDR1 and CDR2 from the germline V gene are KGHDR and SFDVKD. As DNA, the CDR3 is TGTGCCACCAGTGAGGGGAGACAGGCATCCTATCAGCCCCAGCATTTT. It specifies CATSEGRQASYQPQHF.

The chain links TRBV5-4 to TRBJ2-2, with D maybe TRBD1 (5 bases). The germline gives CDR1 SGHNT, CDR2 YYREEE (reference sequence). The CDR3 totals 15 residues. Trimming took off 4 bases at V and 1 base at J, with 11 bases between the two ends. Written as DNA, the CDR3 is TGTGCCAGCAGCGTTGGACACAGGAACACCGGGGAGCTGTTTTTT. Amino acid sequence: CASSVGHRNTGELFF.

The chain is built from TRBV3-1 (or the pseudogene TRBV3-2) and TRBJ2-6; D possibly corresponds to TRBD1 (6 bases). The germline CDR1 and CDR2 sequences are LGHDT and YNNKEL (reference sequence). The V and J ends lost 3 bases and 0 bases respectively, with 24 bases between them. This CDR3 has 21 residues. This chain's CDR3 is CASSQPQTPTGPFSGANVLTF. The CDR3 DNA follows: TGTGCCAGCAGCCAGCCCCAAACCCCGACAGGCCCGTTCTCTGGGGCCAACGTCCTGACTTTC.

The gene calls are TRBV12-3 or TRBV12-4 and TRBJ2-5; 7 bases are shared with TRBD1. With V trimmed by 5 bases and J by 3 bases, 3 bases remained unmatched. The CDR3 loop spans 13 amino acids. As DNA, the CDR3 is TGTGCCAGCAGTCTTGACAGGGAAGAGACCCAGTACTTC. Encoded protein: CASSLDREETQYF.

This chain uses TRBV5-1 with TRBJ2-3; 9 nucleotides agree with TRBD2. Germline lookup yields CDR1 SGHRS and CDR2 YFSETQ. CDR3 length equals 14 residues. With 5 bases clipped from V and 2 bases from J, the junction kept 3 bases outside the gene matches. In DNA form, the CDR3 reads TGCGCCAGCAGACTAGCGGGCAACACAGATACGCAGTATTTT. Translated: CASRLAGNTDTQYF.

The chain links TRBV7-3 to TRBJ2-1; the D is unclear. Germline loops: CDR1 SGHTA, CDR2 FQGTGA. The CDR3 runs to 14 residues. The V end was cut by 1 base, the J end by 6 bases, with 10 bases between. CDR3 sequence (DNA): TGTGCCAGCAGCTTAAACCCCTGGGCCAATGAGCAGTTCTTC. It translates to CASSLNPWANEQFF.

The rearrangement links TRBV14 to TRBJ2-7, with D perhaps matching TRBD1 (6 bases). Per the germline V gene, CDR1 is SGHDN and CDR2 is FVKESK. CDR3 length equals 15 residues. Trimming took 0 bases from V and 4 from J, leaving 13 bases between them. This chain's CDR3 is CASSQDRDTHYEQYF. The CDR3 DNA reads TGTGCCAGCAGCCAAGATCGGGACACACATTACGAGCAGTACTTC.

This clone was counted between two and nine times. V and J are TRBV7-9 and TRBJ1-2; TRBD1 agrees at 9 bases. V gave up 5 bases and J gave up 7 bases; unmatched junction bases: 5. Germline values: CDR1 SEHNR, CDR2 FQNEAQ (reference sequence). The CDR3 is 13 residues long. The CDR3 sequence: CASSNRGHSGYTF. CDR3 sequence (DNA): TGTGCCAGCAGCAACAGGGGGCATAGTGGCTACACCTTC.

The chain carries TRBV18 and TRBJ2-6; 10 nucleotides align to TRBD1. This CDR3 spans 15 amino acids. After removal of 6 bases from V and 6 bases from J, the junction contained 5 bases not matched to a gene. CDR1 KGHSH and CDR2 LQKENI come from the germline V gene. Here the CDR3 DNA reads TGTGCCAGCTCCCCGACAGGGGGCGAGGCCAACGTCCTGACTTTC. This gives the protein CASSPTGGEANVLTF.